Each of the 2 T cell receptor beta chains below was sequenced from the same sample in a study of blood T cell repertoires in COVID-19. Data came from immunoSEQ multiplex PCR; TCRdb stores just in-frame clones and leaves some out. The sample lists fewer than 350,000 clones; around 90% were seen once. Sequences were obtained from peripheral blood. Receptors were obtained from a woman in her 30s with COVID-19, enrolled during active disease.

The CDR3 DNA follows: TGTGCCAGCAGCTTGTTAACTAGCGGGGGTGTAGATACGCAGTATTTT. Amino acid sequence: CASSLLTSGGVDTQYF. This chain uses TRBV5-5 with TRBJ2-3; 11 bases match TRBD2. J was trimmed by 5 bases and V by 1 base; bases with no gene match: 6. Germline CDR1 SGHKS, CDR2 YYEKEE (reference sequence). There are 16 residues in the CDR3.

This clone was seen a single time. The CDR3 is CASSQTSGSIYEQFF. The CDR3 DNA reads as TGTGCCAGCAGCCAAACTAGCGGGAGTATATATGAGCAGTTCTTC. The chain uses TRBV6-5 and TRBJ2-1, with 11 bases that match TRBD2. Germline V gene lookup returns CDR1 MNHEY and CDR2 SVGAGI. CDR3 size: 15 residues. Trimming at V came to 6 bases and at J to 8 bases, leaving 9 bases not matched to a gene.